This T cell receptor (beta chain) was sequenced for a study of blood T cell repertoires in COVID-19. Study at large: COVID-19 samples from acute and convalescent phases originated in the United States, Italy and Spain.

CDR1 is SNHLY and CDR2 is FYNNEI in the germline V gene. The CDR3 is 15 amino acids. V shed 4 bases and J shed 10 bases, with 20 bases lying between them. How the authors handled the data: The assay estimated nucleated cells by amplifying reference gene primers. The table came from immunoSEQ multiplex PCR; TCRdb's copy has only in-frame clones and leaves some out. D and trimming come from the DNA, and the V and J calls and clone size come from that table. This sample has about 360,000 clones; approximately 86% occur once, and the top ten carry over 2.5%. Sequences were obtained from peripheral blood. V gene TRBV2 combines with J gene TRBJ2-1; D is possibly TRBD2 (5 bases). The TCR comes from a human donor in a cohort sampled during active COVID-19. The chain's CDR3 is CASSVLSGPSEEQFF. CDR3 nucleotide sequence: TGTGCCAGCAGTGTTCTAAGCGGACCCTCAGAAGAGCAGTTCTTC.